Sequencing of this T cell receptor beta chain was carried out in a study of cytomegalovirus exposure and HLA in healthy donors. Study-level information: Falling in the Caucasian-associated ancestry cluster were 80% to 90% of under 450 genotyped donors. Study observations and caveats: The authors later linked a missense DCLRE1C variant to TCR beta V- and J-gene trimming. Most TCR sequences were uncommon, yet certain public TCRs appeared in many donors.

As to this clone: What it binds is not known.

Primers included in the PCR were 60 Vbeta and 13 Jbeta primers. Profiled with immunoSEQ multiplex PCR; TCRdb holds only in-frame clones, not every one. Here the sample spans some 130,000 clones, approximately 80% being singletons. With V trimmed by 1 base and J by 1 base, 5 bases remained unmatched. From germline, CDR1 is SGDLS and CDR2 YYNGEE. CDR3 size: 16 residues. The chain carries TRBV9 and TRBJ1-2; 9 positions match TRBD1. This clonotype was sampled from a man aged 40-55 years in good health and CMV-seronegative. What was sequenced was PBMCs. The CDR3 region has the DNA TGTGCCAGCAGCGTACCTGGACAGGGGATTAACTATGGCTACACCTTC. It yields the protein CASSVPGQGINYGYTF.